The entry that follows covers one T cell receptor beta chain sequence. The sample belongs to a study of blood T cells in healthy people across ages. PCR was performed a second time for roughly 6 to 12 cycles using a sample-barcoded 5' primer and a J-beta primer mix. Using its own MiXCR run on the 5' RACE reads, TCRdb lists one record per CDR3 protein. The top ten hold under 5% of the sample, which has around 1,600,000 distinct CDR3 sequences, around 40% seen once. The junction had 16 bases not matched to a gene; V was cut back by 7 bases and J by 3 bases. Germline V gives CDR1 MNHEY, CDR2 SMNVEV (reference sequence). The CDR3 covers 17 residues.

The chain has TRBV27 and TRBJ1-1; 8 bases line up with TRBD1. Sequenced sample: blood. The sequence derives from a young woman in good health. The CDR3 coding sequence is TGTGCCAGCATTCCCCGACGGCAGGGGGCCGGCGACACTGAAGCTTTCTTT. It codes for CASIPRRQGAGDTEAFF.